Below, 7 T cell receptor beta chains from the same sample are listed, as sequenced in a study of PD-1 blockade in mismatch repair-deficient tumors (dated by TCRdb to 2016 to 2017). The library was obtained by the immunoSEQ multiplex PCR assay. Imported from immuneACCESS, the table was reduced by TCRdb to in-frame sequences with V and J called. These copies leave out some clones; in studies compared against another copy, an unresolved V gene accounts for under half, and the cause of the remainder is not known. The sample yields under 85,000 clones; approximately 82% were counted once. The ten largest clones take up roughly 6% of the sample. Sequences were derived from peripheral blood, sampled 2 weeks after starting pembrolizumab. These receptors originate from an adult with mismatch repair-deficient cancer.

The chain uses TRBV11-2 and TRBJ2-7, with TRBD2 matching 10 bases. CDR1 and CDR2 from the germline V gene are SGHAT and FQNNGV. The CDR3 is 14 amino acids. The V gene end was trimmed by 4 bases and the J gene end by 4 bases; junction bases not matched to a gene: 4. CDR3 protein: CASSSSGSFYEQYF. Here the CDR3 DNA reads TGTGCCAGCAGCTCTAGCGGGAGTTTTTACGAGCAGTACTTC. Full variable domain (rest looked up from reference TRBV11-2 and TRBJ2-7): EAGVAQSPRYKIIEKRQSVAFWCNPISGHATLYWYQQILGQGPKLLIQFQNNGVVDDSQLPKDRFSAERLKGVDSTLKIQPAKLEDSAVYLCASSSSGSFYEQYFGPGTRLTVT.

This chain uses TRBV28 with TRBJ1-5; no firm D call. The germline V gene has CDR1 MDHEN and CDR2 SYDVKM. The CDR3 has 15 residues. The ends were cut back, 3 bases at V and 1 base at J, with 10 bases in the middle. CDR3 protein: CASSFGSGSNQPQHF. The DNA for the CDR3 is TGTGCCAGCAGTTTTGGTTCGGGGAGCAATCAGCCCCAGCATTTT.

This clone has just a few counts. The V call is TRBV30, the J call TRBJ2-5; the D gene is possibly TRBD2 (6 bases). Trimming shortened V by 3 bases and J by 0 bases, and 8 bases separated the two germline ends. The germline V gene encodes CDR1 GTSNPN and CDR2 SVGIG (reference sequence). CDR3 length: 13 residues. In DNA, the CDR3 is TGTGCCTGGAGCCGGGACTACCAAGAGACCCAGTACTTC. It is translated as CAWSRDYQETQYF.

Notes on this clone: Sequence at one end of the junction differs from germline and may be a read error. This sequence joins TRBV30 and TRBJ1-1; 7 bases fit TRBD1. CDR1 is GTSNPN, CDR2 SVGIG, per germline (reference sequence). This CDR3 has 15 amino acids. In nucleotides, the CDR3 is TGTGCCTGGAGACCCCCCGGGACAGCAAACACTGAGGCTTTCTTT. As protein: CAWRPPGTANTEAFF. Full variable domain (missing parts from reference TRBV30 and TRBJ1-1): SQTIHQWPATLVQPVGSPLSLECTVEGTSNPNLYWYRQAAGRGLQLLFYSVGIGQISSEVPQNLSASRPQDRQFILSSKKLLLSDSGFYLCAWRPPGTANTEAFFGQGTRLTVV.

V usage is TRBV30 and J usage is TRBJ2-2; D gene ambiguous. CDR1 GTSNPN and CDR2 SVGIG come from the germline V gene (reference sequence). Trimming took 1 base from V and 2 from J, leaving 11 bases between them. CDR3 length: 15 amino acids. CDR3 sequence reads: CAWSGYATNTGELFF. The CDR3 DNA sequence: TGTGCCTGGAGTGGGTATGCAACAAACACCGGGGAGCTGTTTTTT. Full variable domain (outside the CDR3, taken from reference TRBV30 and TRBJ2-2): SQTIHQWPATLVQPVGSPLSLECTVEGTSNPNLYWYRQAAGRGLQLLFYSVGIGQISSEVPQNLSASRPQDRQFILSSKKLLLSDSGFYLCAWSGYATNTGELFFGEGSRLTVL.

The CDR3 sequence is CASSWSSYNEQFF. CDR3 nucleotide sequence: TGTGCCAGCAGCTGGAGCTCCTACAATGAGCAGTTCTTC. The rearrangement joins TRBV7-2 to TRBJ2-1, with no clear D. The CDR3 length is 13 residues. The V and J ends lost 4 bases and 0 bases respectively, with 4 bases between them. CDR1 SGHTA and CDR2 FQGNSA come from the germline V gene. Full variable domain (remainder filled in from reference TRBV7-2 and TRBJ2-1): GAGVSQSPSNKVTEKGKDVELRCDPISGHTALYWYRQSLGQGLEFLIYFQGNSAPDKSGLPSDRFSAERTGGSVSTLTIQRTQQEDSAVYLCASSWSSYNEQFFGPGTRLTVL.

This clone was seen only a few times. The chain recombines TRBV6-4 with TRBJ2-1; D is unresolved. Trimming left V 3 bases short and J 10 bases short, with 13 bases between. This CDR3 is 13 amino acids long. CDR1 MRHNA and CDR2 SNTAGT come from the germline V gene. CDR3 sequence reads: CASSEELRREQFF. The CDR3 region has the DNA TGTGCCAGCAGTGAAGAGCTGCGACGGGAGCAGTTCTTC.